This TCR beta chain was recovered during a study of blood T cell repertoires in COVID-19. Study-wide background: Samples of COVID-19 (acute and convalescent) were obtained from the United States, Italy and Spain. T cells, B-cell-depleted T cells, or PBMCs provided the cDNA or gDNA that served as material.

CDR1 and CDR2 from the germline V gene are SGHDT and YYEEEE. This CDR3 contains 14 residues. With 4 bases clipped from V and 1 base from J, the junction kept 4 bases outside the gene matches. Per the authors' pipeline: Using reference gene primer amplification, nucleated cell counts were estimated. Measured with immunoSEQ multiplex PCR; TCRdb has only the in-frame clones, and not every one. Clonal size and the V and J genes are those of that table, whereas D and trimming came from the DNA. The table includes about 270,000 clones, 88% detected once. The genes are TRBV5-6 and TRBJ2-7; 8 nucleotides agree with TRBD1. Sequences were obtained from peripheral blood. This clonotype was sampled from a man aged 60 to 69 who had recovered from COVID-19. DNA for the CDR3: TGTGCCAGCAGCACAACAGGGGGGTCCTACGAGCAGTACTTC. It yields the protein CASSTTGGSYEQYF.